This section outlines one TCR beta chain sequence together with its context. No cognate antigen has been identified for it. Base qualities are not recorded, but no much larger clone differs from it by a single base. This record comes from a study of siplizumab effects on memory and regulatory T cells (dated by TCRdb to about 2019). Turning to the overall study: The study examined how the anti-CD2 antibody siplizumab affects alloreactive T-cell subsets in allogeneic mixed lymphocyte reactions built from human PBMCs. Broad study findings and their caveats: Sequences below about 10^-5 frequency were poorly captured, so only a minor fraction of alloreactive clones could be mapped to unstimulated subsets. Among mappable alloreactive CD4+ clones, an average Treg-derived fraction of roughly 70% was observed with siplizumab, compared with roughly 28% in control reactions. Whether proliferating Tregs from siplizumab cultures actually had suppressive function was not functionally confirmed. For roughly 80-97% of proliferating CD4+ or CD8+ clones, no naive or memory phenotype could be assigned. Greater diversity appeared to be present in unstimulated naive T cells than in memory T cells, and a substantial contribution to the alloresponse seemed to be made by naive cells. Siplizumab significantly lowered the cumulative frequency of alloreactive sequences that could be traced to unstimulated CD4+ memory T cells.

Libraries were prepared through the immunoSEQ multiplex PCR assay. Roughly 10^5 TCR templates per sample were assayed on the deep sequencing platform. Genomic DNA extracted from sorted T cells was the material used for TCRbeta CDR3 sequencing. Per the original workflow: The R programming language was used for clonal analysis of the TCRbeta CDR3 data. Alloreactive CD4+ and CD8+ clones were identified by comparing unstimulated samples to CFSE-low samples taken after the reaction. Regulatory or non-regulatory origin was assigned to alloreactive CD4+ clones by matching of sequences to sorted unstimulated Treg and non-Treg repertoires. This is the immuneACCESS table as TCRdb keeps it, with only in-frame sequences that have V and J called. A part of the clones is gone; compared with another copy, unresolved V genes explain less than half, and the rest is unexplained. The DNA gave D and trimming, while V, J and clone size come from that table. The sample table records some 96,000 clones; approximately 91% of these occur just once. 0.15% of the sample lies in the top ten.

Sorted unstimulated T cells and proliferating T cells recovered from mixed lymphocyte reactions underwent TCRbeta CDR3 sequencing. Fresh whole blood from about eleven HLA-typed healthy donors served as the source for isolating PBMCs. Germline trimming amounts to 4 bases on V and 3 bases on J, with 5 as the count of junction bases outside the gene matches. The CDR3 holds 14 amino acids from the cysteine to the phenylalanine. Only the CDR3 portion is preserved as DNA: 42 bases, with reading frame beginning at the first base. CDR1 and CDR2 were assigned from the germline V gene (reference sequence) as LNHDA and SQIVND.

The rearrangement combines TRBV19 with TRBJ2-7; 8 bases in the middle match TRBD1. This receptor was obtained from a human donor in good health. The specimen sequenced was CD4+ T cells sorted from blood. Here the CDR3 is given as CASSTRTGSYEQYF. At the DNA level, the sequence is TGTGCCAGTAGTACGAGGACAGGGAGCTACGAGCAGTACTTC. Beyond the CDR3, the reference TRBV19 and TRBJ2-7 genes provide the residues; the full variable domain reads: DGGITQSPKYLFRKEGQNVTLSCEQNLNHDAMYWYRQDPGQGLRLIYYSQIVNDFQKGDIAEGYSVSREKKESFPLTVTSAQKNPTAFYLCASSTRTGSYEQYFGPGTRLTVT.